Reported below is one TCR beta chain. The antigen is unknown. Germline CDR1 SEHNR, CDR2 FQNEAQ (reference sequence). CDR3 length: 19 residues. J gave up 1 base and V 6 bases, and 11 bases lay outside the gene matches. The sample comes from a study of cytomegalovirus exposure and HLA in healthy donors. Study observations and caveats: A later analysis appeared to link common viral pathogens to several of the most significant clusters. Reportedly, diagnosis of cytomegalovirus status by the classifier showed high specificity and sensitivity.

Researchers ran the PCR with 60 Vbeta and 13 Jbeta primers. Clones were read by immunoSEQ multiplex PCR, and TCRdb kept only the in-frame ones, dropping some. The sample lists 210,000 or so clones, 65% to 90% occurring once. Sequenced material: PBMCs. The sequence was obtained from a girl aged 5-17 years in good health and CMV-seronegative. The chain joins TRBV7-9 to TRBJ2-2; 13 bases are shared with TRBD2. CDR3 sequence: CASSKIGLAGVRNTGELFF. The CDR3 DNA reads as TGTGCCAGCAGTAAAATCGGACTAGCGGGAGTAAGGAACACCGGGGAGCTGTTTTTT. Full variable domain (outside the CDR3, taken from reference TRBV7-9 and TRBJ2-2): DTGVSQNPRHKITKRGQNVTFRCDPISEHNRLYWYRQTLGQGPEFLTYFQNEAQLEKSRLLSDRFSAERPKGSFSTLEIQRTEQGDSAMYLCASSKIGLAGVRNTGELFFGEGSRLTVL.